This TCR beta chain stems from a study of T cells in Graves' hyperthyroidism and ophthalmopathy. For the study at large: At the time of initial diagnosis and before any treatment, peripheral blood was collected.

Trimming took 3 bases from V and 2 from J; bases not matched to a gene: 9. The CDR3 consists of 16 residues. In germline, CDR1 is MGHRA, CDR2 YSYEKL. Notes on the study in general: Model output signaled ophthalmopathy a median approximately six months ahead of onset. Ophthalmopathy and stable hyperthyroidism were separated by a 13 V-J model.

Of note for this clonotype: Its target is not known.

TCR beta CDR3 regions were amplified from RNA. The HTBI primer set was used in a first-round RT-PCR of the TCR CDR3. Via MiXCR, TCRdb re-called the multiplex PCR reads, giving one row per CDR3 protein. The sample holds about 640,000 distinct CDR3 sequences, around 21% seen once. 9 to 10 ml fresh peripheral blood yielded the PBMCs. This sequence originates from a man aged 25 to 45 with Graves' ophthalmopathy. The sequenced material came from blood. The chain carries TRBV4-1 and TRBJ2-5; TRBD2 matches at 7 bases. The CDR3 nucleotides read TGCGCCAGCAGCCAGGACCTATATAGCGGGCAAGAGACCCAGTACTTC. This encodes CASSQDLYSGQETQYF.